This T cell receptor (beta chain) was sequenced in a study of PD-1 blockade in classical Hodgkin lymphoma. Study-level results: Factors driving the repertoire differences, possibly disease activity or prior therapy, remain undefined. A significant rise in TCR diversity was seen by C4D1 for CD4+ cells but not for CD8+ cells. Complete responders showed a baseline diversity that resembled the diversity of newly diagnosed patients. The study reported lower baseline TCR diversity in newly diagnosed patients than in healthy donors.

Remarks on this clone: Its antigen is undetermined.

Clones were read by immunoSEQ multiplex PCR, and TCRdb kept only the in-frame ones, dropping some. The data contain thousands of clones, around 79% of them singletons. Each and every patient relapsed after autologous stem cell transplantation, and patients got differing brentuximab vedotin exposure. Trimming shortened V by 4 bases and J by 0 bases, and 7 bases separated the two germline ends. This CDR3 has 14 amino acids. The germline V gene has CDR1 SEHNR and CDR2 FQNEAQ (reference sequence). The sequencing used peripheral blood mononuclear cells (PBMCs), collected before the second cycle of nivolumab. This sequence originates from a human donor with classical Hodgkin lymphoma. The chain is built from TRBV7-9 and TRBJ1-3; D is undetermined. CDR3 loop: CASSSFTSGNTIYF. The CDR3, as DNA: TGTGCCAGCAGCTCTTTTACCTCTGGAAACACCATATATTTT.